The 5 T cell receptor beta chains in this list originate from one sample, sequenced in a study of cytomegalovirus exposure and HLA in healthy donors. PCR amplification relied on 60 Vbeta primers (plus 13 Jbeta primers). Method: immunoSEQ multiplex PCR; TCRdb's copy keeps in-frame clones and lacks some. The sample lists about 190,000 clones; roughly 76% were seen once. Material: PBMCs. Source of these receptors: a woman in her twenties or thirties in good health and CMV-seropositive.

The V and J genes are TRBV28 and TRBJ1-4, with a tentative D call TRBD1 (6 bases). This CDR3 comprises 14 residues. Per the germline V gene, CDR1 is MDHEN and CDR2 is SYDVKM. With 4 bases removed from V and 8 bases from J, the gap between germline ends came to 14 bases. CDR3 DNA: TGTGCCAGCAGTTCCGGGACACTAGGGGAAAAACTGTTTTTT. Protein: CASSSGTLGEKLFF.

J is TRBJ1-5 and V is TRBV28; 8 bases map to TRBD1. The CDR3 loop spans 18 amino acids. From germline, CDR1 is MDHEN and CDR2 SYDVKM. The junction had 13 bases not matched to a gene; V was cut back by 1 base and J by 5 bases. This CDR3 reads CASSLLGLRTGRHQPQHF. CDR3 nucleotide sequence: TGTGCCAGCAGTTTATTAGGGTTACGGACAGGGAGGCATCAGCCCCAGCATTTT.

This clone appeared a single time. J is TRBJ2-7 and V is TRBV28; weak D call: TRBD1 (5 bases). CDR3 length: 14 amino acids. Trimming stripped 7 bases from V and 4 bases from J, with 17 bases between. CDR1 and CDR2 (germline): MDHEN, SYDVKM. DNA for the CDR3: TGTGCCAGCACCTCGTCCCTTAGGGGTTACGAGCAGTACTTC. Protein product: CASTSSLRGYEQYF.

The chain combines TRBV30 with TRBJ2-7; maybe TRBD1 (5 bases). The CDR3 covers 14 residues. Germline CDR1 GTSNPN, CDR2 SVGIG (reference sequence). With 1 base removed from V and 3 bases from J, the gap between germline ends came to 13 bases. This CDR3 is CAWSAGPGYYEQYF. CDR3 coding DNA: TGTGCCTGGAGTGCGGGTCCAGGGTACTACGAGCAGTACTTC. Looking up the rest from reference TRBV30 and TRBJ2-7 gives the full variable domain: SQTIHQWPATLVQPVGSPLSLECTVEGTSNPNLYWYRQAAGRGLQLLFYSVGIGQISSEVPQNLSASRPQDRQFILSSKKLLLSDSGFYLCAWSAGPGYYEQYFGPGTRLTVT.

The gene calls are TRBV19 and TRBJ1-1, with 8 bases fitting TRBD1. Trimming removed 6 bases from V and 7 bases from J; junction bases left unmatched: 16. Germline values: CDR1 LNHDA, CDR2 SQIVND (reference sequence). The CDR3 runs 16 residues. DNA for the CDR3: TGTGCCAGTAGAAGCGGCGGGGTCAGGGGGCTTGTTGAAGCTTTCTTT. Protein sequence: CASRSGGVRGLVEAFF.